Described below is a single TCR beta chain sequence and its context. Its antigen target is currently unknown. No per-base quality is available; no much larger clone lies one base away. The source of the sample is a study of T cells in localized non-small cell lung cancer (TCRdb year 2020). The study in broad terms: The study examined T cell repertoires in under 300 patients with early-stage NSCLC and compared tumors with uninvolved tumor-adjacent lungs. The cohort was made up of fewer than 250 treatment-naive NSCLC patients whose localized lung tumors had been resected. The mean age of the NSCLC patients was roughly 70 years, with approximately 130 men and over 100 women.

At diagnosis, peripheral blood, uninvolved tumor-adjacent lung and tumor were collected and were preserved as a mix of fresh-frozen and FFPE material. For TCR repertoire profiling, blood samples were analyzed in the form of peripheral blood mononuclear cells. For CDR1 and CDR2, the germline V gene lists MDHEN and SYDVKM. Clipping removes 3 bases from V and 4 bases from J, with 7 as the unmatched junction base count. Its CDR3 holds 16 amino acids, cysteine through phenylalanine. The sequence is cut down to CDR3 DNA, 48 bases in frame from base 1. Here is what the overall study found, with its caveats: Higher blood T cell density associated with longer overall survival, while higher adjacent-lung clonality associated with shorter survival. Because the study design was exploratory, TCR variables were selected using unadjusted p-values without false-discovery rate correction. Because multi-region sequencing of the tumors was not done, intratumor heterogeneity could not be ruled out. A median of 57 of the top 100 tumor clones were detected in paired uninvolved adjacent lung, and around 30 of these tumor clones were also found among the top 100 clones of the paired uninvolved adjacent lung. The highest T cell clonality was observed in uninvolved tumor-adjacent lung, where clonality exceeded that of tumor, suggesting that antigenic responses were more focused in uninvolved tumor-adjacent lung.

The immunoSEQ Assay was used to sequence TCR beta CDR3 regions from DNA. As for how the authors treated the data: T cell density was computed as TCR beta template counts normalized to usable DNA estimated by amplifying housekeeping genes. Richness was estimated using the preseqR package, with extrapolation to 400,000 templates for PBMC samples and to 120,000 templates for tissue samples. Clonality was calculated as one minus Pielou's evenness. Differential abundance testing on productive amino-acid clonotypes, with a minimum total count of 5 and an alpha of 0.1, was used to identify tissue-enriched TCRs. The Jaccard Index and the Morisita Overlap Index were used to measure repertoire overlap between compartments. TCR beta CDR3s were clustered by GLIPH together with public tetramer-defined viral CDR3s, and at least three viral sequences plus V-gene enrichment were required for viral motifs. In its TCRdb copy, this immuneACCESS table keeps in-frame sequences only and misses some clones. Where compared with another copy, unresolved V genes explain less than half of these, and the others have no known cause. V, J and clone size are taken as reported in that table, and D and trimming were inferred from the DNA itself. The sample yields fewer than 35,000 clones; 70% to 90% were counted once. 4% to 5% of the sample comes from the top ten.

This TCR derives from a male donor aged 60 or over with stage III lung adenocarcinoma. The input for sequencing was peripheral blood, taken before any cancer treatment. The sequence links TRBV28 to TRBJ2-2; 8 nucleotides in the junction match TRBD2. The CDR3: CASSFHGGASTGELFF. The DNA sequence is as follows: TGTGCCAGCAGTTTCCACGGGGGGGCAAGCACCGGGGAGCTGTTTTTT.